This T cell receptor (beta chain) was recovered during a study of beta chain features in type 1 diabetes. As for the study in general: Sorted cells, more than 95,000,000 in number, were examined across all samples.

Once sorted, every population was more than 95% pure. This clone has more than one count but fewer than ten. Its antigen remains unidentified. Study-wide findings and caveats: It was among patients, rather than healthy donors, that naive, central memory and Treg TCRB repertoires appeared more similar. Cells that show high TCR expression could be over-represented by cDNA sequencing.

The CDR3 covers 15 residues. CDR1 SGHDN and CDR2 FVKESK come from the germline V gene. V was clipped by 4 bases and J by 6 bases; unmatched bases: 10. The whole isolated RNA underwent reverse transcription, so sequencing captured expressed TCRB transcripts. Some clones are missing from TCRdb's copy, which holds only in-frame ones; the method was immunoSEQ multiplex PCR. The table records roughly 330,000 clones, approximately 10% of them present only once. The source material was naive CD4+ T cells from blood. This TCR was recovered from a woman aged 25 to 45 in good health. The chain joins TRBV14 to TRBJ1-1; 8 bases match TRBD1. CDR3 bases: TGTGCCAGCAGCCGAAACGCAGGGGGCGTTTCTGAAGCTTTCTTT. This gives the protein CASSRNAGGVSEAFF. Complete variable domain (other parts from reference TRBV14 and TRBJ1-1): EAGVTQFPSHSVIEKGQTVTLRCDPISGHDNLYWYRRVMGKEIKFLLHFVKESKQDESGMPNNRFLAERTGGTYSTLKVQPAELEDSGVYFCASSRNAGGVSEAFFGQGTRLTVV.